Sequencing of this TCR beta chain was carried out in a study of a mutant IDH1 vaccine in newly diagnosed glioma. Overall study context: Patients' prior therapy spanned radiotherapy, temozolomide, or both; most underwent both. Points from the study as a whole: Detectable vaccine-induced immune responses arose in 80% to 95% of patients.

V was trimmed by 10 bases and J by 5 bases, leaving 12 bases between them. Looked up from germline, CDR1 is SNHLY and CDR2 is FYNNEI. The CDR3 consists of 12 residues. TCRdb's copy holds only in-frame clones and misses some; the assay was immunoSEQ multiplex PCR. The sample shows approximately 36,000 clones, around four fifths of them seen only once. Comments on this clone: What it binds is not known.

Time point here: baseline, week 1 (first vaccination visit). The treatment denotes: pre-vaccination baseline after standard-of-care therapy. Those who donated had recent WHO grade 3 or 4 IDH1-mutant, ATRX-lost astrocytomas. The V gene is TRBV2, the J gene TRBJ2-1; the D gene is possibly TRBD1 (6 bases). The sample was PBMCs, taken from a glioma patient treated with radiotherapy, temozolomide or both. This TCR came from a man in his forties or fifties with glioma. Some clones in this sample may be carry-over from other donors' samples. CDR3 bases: TGTGCCAATCAGGACAGAAACAATGAGCAGTTCTTC. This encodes CANQDRNNEQFF.